This passage covers 32 T cell receptor beta chains from one sample sequenced in a study of a mutant IDH1 vaccine in newly diagnosed glioma. Time point specified: week 47, end of study. Mutant IDH1 20-mer peptide, at 300 ug, made up each vaccine dose, with topical imiquimod. Data came from immunoSEQ multiplex PCR; TCRdb stores just in-frame clones and leaves some out. The data contain around 40,000 clones, around 82% of them singletons. What these receptors recognize is not known. The material was PBMCs, obtained from a glioma patient whose treatment included an IDH1 peptide vaccine. These receptors were taken from a man in his late teens or twenties with glioma. Some clones in this sample may be carry-over from other donors' samples.

This sequence joins TRBV18 and TRBJ1-1; 10 nucleotides agree with TRBD1. There are 14 residues in the CDR3. The ends lost 2 bases at V and 5 bases at J; junction bases unmatched: 2. Germline CDR1 KGHSH, CDR2 LQKENI. CDR3 bases: TGTGCCAGCTCACCATCGGGACAGGGGACTGAAGCTTTCTTT. This gives the protein CASSPSGQGTEAFF. The full variable domain, with the rest looked up from reference TRBV18 and TRBJ1-1, is NAGVMQNPRHLVRRRGQEARLRCSPMKGHSHVYWYRQLPEEGLKFMVYLQKENIIDESGMPKERFSAEFPKEGPSILRIQQVVRGDSAAYFCASSPSGQGTEAFFGQGTRLTVV.

This clone has more than one count but fewer than ten. The chain is built from TRBV19 and TRBJ1-3; a weak D match, TRBD1 (5 bases). From germline, CDR1 is LNHDA and CDR2 SQIVND (reference sequence). Trimming took 6 bases from V and 0 from J, leaving 9 bases between them. The CDR3 runs 14 residues. In DNA form, the CDR3 reads TGTGCCAGTAGGTCCGGGGGCTCTGGAAACACCATATATTTT. This sequence encodes CASRSGGSGNTIYF. Full variable domain (missing parts from reference TRBV19 and TRBJ1-3): DGGITQSPKYLFRKEGQNVTLSCEQNLNHDAMYWYRQDPGQGLRLIYYSQIVNDFQKGDIAEGYSVSREKKESFPLTVTSAQKNPTAFYLCASRSGGSGNTIYFGEGSWLTVV.

The chain joins TRBV9 to TRBJ2-7, with 9 bases fitting TRBD2. Germline CDR1 reads SGDLS; CDR2 reads YYNGEE. Trimming at V came to 0 bases and at J to 3 bases, leaving 4 bases not matched to a gene. The CDR3 has 15 amino acids. The CDR3 region is CASSVGAGGIYEQYF. CDR3 DNA: TGTGCCAGCAGCGTAGGGGCGGGAGGGATCTACGAGCAGTACTTC.

V usage is TRBV11-2 and J usage is TRBJ1-2; TRBD1 matches at 8 bases. Unmatched junction bases numbered 5, after V lost 3 bases and J lost 8 bases. The CDR3 contains 13 residues. The V gene's germline CDR1 is SGHAT and CDR2 FQNNGV. CDR3 bases: TGTGCCAGCAGCTTCAGACAGGGGAGGGGCTACACCTTC. Translation gives CASSFRQGRGYTF. The full variable domain, its missing parts supplied by reference TRBV11-2 and TRBJ1-2, is EAGVAQSPRYKIIEKRQSVAFWCNPISGHATLYWYQQILGQGPKLLIQFQNNGVVDDSQLPKDRFSAERLKGVDSTLKIQPAKLEDSAVYLCASSFRQGRGYTFGSGTRLTVV.

V is TRBV27 and J is TRBJ2-7; D possibly corresponds to TRBD1 (6 bases). Germline lookup yields CDR1 MNHEY and CDR2 SMNVEV (reference sequence). There are 15 residues in the CDR3. Trimming took 8 bases from V and 0 from J, leaving 17 bases between them. The CDR3 reads CASRLGTDSSYEQYF. The CDR3 nucleotides are TGTGCCAGCCGGCTGGGAACGGACAGCTCCTACGAGCAGTACTTC.

The table lists this clone with a count of one. The J gene is TRBJ2-2, the V gene TRBV4-3; maybe TRBD1 (5 bases). The CDR3 spans 13 residues. Germline assignment: CDR1 LGHNA and CDR2 YSLEER. Trimming took off 0 bases at V and 6 bases at J, with 5 bases between the two ends. The CDR3 sequence: CASSQDRAGELFF. The CDR3, as DNA: TGCGCCAGCAGCCAAGACAGGGCCGGGGAGCTGTTTTTT.

The chain employs TRBV6-5 and TRBJ2-7; 7 nucleotides line up with TRBD2. Germline V gene lookup returns CDR1 MNHEY and CDR2 SVGAGI. The CDR3 has 11 residues. Trimming removed 8 bases from V and 8 bases from J; junction bases left unmatched: 6. The CDR3 DNA reads as TGTGCCAGCTGGGGGGGGAGGAAGCAGTACTTC. Protein product: CASWGGRKQYF.

This rearrangement joins TRBV15 to TRBJ1-4, with 8 nucleotides matching TRBD1. Trimming took 4 bases from V and 8 from J; bases not matched to a gene: 6. This CDR3 comprises 14 residues. Germline assignment: CDR1 LNHNV and CDR2 YYDKDF (reference sequence). CDR3 bases: TGTGCCACCAGCACCGCAGGGGGCGGGGAAAAACTGTTTTTT. It specifies CATSTAGGGEKLFF.

This clone was counted only a few times. This chain joins TRBV18 and TRBJ1-1, with D unresolved. Germline V gives CDR1 KGHSH, CDR2 LQKENI. V dropped 6 bases and J dropped 7 bases, with 15 bases sitting between them. The length of the CDR3 is 13 residues. CDR3 amino acids: CASSIGQENEAFF. As DNA, the CDR3 is TGTGCCAGCTCTATTGGGCAGGAGAATGAAGCTTTCTTT.

In this sample, this clone turned up once. The rearrangement uses TRBV28 and TRBJ2-7; TRBD1 matches 8 bases. The CDR3 runs to 16 residues. V lost 3 bases and J lost 1; bases outside the gene matches: 8. Germline V CDR1 and CDR2: MDHEN, SYDVKM. The CDR3 nucleotides are TGTGCCAGCAGTTTTACAGGGGGAATGGGGTCCTACGAGCAGTACTTC. Protein product: CASSFTGGMGSYEQYF.

The chain links TRBV18 to TRBJ1-1; 7 bases are a match to TRBD1. J was trimmed by 0 bases and V by 5 bases; bases with no gene match: 3. This CDR3 spans 14 amino acids. Looked up from germline, CDR1 is KGHSH and CDR2 is LQKENI. The CDR3 protein is CASSRDSLNTEAFF. Written as DNA, the CDR3 is TGTGCCAGCTCAAGGGACAGCCTGAACACTGAAGCTTTCTTT.

CDR3 nucleotides: TGTGCCAGTACCGCGAGGGGGGGCAATCAGCCCCAGCATTTT. Residues: CASTARGGNQPQHF. The J gene is TRBJ1-5, the V gene TRBV19; D perhaps matches TRBD1 (6 bases). The V end was cut by 7 bases, the J end by 2 bases, with 12 bases between. Germline V CDR1 and CDR2: LNHDA, SQIVND (reference sequence). This CDR3 comprises 14 residues.

This clone was counted only a few times. The rearrangement uses TRBV13 and TRBJ1-1; no definite D call. This CDR3 spans 15 amino acids. The germline CDR1 and CDR2 sequences are PRHDT and FYEKMQ (reference sequence). Between the trimmed V and J ends, which lost 0 bases and 0 bases, there was a span of 8 bases. The CDR3 nucleotides read TGTGCCAGCAGCTTAGGCCCAAGCCTGAACACTGAAGCTTTCTTT. It encodes CASSLGPSLNTEAFF.

The chain has TRBV15 and TRBJ2-6; 7 bases map to TRBD1. The J segment lost 3 bases and the V segment lost 4 bases, leaving 6 bases of the junction unmatched. The CDR3 runs 16 residues. Germline CDR1 and CDR2: LNHNV and YYDKDF (reference sequence). Here the CDR3 reads CATSIGGRDGANVLTF. The CDR3 DNA is TGTGCCACCAGCATAGGGGGCAGGGATGGGGCCAACGTCCTGACTTTC.

The chain couples TRBV5-1 to TRBJ1-1, with a weak D call TRBD1 (5 bases). CDR1 SGHRS and CDR2 YFSETQ come from the germline V gene. This CDR3 region has 13 residues. The V end was cut by 7 bases, the J end by 8 bases, with 18 bases between. Here the CDR3 reads CASSLNRQTEAFF. CDR3 bases: TGCGCCAGCTCCCTAAACAGGCAAACCGAAGCTTTCTTT.

This chain connects TRBV5-1 to TRBJ2-7, with 8 bases lining up with TRBD1. The CDR3 has 16 residues. With 4 bases clipped from V and 7 bases from J, the junction kept 16 bases outside the gene matches. Germline CDR1 reads SGHRS; CDR2 reads YFSETQ. The CDR3 is CASSPPTGESLHEQYF. In DNA, the CDR3 is TGCGCCAGCAGCCCGCCGACAGGGGAAAGCCTCCATGAGCAGTACTTC.

The V and J genes are TRBV11-1 and TRBJ2-1; tentatively, D is TRBD1 (6 bases). The CDR3 is 16 residues long. Trimming removed 5 bases from V and 6 bases from J, with 20 bases in between. In germline, CDR1 is SGHAT, CDR2 FQDESV (reference sequence). Here the CDR3 reads CASSPRDTPRGNEQFF. CDR3 nucleotide sequence: TGTGCCAGCAGCCCCCGGGACACCCCGAGAGGCAATGAGCAGTTCTTC.

The chain recombines TRBV6-5 with TRBJ1-3; unclear D gene. There are 16 residues in the CDR3. In germline, CDR1 is MNHEY, CDR2 SVGAGI. Trimming removed 0 bases at V and 0 bases at J, with 9 bases between. The CDR3 bases are TGTGCCAGCAGTTACTCACGGGTCCCCTCTGGAAACACCATATATTTT. Protein sequence: CASSYSRVPSGNTIYF.

V gene TRBV5-8 combines with J gene TRBJ1-1; 8 nucleotides match TRBD1. Unmatched junction bases numbered 9, after V lost 4 bases and J lost 1 base. CDR3 length: 16 amino acids. CDR1 and CDR2 from the germline V gene are SGHTS and YDEGEE. The chain's CDR3 is CASSHFRTGSNTEAFF. CDR3 in DNA: TGTGCCAGCAGCCATTTTCGGACAGGGTCGAACACTGAAGCTTTCTTT.

This clone was detected a few times. V and J are TRBV10-3 and TRBJ1-4; the D is unclear. The germline V and J ends were trimmed by 0 bases and 8 bases, with 16 bases remaining between them. The germline V gene encodes CDR1 ENHRY and CDR2 SYGVKD. This CDR3 has 16 residues. The chain's CDR3 is CAISESVEAGEEKLFF. DNA for the CDR3: TGTGCCATCAGTGAGTCTGTAGAGGCCGGGGAGGAAAAACTGTTTTTT.

The CDR3 coding sequence is TGTGCCAGCTCACCTAGGAACAGGGGTGAGCAGTTCTTC. Its translation: CASSPRNRGEQFF. This chain uses TRBV18 with TRBJ2-1; 7 bases line up with TRBD1. The CDR3 runs to 13 residues. From germline, CDR1 is KGHSH and CDR2 LQKENI. Trimming at V came to 3 bases and at J to 9 bases, leaving 5 bases not matched to a gene.

The chain uses TRBV9 and TRBJ1-5, with TRBD1 as a possible D gene (5 bases). The germline V gene encodes CDR1 SGDLS and CDR2 YYNGEE. Trimming shortened V by 4 bases and J by 9 bases, and 17 bases separated the two germline ends. The length of the CDR3 is 14 residues. The DNA of the CDR3 is TGTGCCAGCAGCAAGGGACCTCCGAACGGGCCCCAGCATTTT. It codes for CASSKGPPNGPQHF.

This clone was detected once. This sequence joins TRBV5-4 and TRBJ1-2; no clear D. V gave up 2 bases and J gave up 3 bases, with 8 bases separating them. Germline V gene data show CDR1 as SGHNT and CDR2 as YYREEE (reference sequence). The CDR3 is 13 amino acids. CDR3 sequence: CASSFDGYYGYTF. CDR3 DNA sequence: TGTGCCAGCAGCTTCGACGGCTACTATGGCTACACCTTC.

J is TRBJ1-1 and V is TRBV15, with 7 bases aligning to TRBD1. CDR1 and CDR2 from the germline V gene are LNHNV and YYDKDF (reference sequence). Trimming at V came to 0 bases and at J to 7 bases, leaving 5 bases not matched to a gene. The CDR3 contains 14 residues. The CDR3 sequence: CATSRERQGLEAFF. The CDR3 coding sequence is TGTGCCACCAGCAGAGAGAGACAGGGCCTTGAAGCTTTCTTT.

The rearrangement uses TRBV30 and TRBJ1-6; 8 bases agree with TRBD1. Germline lookup yields CDR1 GTSNPN and CDR2 SVGIG (reference sequence). V lost 2 bases, J lost 10 bases, and 7 bases stayed unmatched. The CDR3 is 14 residues long. Here the CDR3 DNA reads TGTGCCTGGAGTCCGGGACAGGCCAGGTCACCCCTCCACTTT. Protein: CAWSPGQARSPLHF.

The chain recombines TRBV15 with TRBJ1-5, with unresolved D. In germline, CDR1 is LNHNV, CDR2 YYDKDF (reference sequence). V lost 4 bases and J 0 bases, leaving 10 bases between the germline ends. The CDR3 spans 15 residues. The DNA of the CDR3 is TGTGCCACCAGCACTACCCCGTATAGCAATCAGCCCCAGCATTTT. It is translated as CATSTTPYSNQPQHF.

The V and J genes are TRBV5-6 and TRBJ1-5; a weak D match, TRBD1 (6 bases). The CDR3 is made up of 14 amino acids. Between the trimmed V and J ends, which lost 4 bases and 6 bases, there was a span of 14 bases. CDR1 and CDR2 (germline): SGHDT, YYEEEE. CDR3 coding DNA: TGTGCCAGCAGCCGGGGGGGGGCTGGTCAGCCCCAGCATTTT. Translated, it gives CASSRGGAGQPQHF.

The rearrangement uses TRBV7-2 and TRBJ1-1, with unresolved D. The V gene's germline CDR1 is SGHTA and CDR2 FQGNSA. The V end lost 1 base, the J end lost 4 bases, and 10 bases lay between the germline ends. This CDR3 has 14 residues. CDR3 loop: CASSLVGMGTEAFF. The CDR3 coding sequence is TGTGCCAGCAGCTTAGTCGGGATGGGCACTGAAGCTTTCTTT. The variable domain in full, with the rest retrieved from reference TRBV7-2 and TRBJ1-1, is GAGVSQSPSNKVTEKGKDVELRCDPISGHTALYWYRQSLGQGLEFLIYFQGNSAPDKSGLPSDRFSAERTGGSVSTLTIQRTQQEDSAVYLCASSLVGMGTEAFFGQGTRLTVV.

V and J are TRBV7-2 and TRBJ1-5, with D tentatively TRBD1 (5 bases). The V and J ends lost 5 bases and 3 bases respectively, with 14 bases between them. CDR1 SGHTA and CDR2 FQGNSA come from the germline V gene. This CDR3 has 15 residues. The CDR3 loop reads CASSLEGAANQPQHF. CDR3 DNA sequence: TGTGCCAGCAGCCTAGAAGGGGCAGCCAATCAGCCCCAGCATTTT.

This clone was detected only a few times. V and J are TRBV4-3 and TRBJ1-3; no reliable D call. Deletions cut 0 bases from V and 3 bases from J, with 6 bases between. CDR3 size: 14 residues. Germline-derived CDR1 and CDR2 are LGHNA and YSLEER. This CDR3 reads CASSQEALGNTIYF. Written as DNA, the CDR3 is TGCGCCAGCAGCCAAGAAGCTCTTGGAAACACCATATATTTT.

The J gene is TRBJ1-1, the V gene TRBV7-2, with a weak D call TRBD1 (5 bases). Germline CDR1 reads SGHTA; CDR2 reads FQGNSA. V lost 2 bases and J lost 11, with 15 bases in between. The CDR3 has 13 residues. The CDR3 loop is CASSLNRLSGAFF. CDR3 nucleotide sequence: TGTGCCAGCAGCTTAAACCGCCTCTCAGGGGCTTTCTTT.

The V call is TRBV6-5, the J call TRBJ2-2; TRBD2 might be the D (6 bases). The germline V and J ends were trimmed by 5 bases and 8 bases, with 12 bases remaining between them. Germline V gene data show CDR1 as MNHEY and CDR2 as SVGAGI. The CDR3 totals 13 residues. CDR3 bases: TGTGCCAGCAGTCCCTCACGGGGGGGGGAGCTGTTTTTT. It codes for CASSPSRGGELFF.